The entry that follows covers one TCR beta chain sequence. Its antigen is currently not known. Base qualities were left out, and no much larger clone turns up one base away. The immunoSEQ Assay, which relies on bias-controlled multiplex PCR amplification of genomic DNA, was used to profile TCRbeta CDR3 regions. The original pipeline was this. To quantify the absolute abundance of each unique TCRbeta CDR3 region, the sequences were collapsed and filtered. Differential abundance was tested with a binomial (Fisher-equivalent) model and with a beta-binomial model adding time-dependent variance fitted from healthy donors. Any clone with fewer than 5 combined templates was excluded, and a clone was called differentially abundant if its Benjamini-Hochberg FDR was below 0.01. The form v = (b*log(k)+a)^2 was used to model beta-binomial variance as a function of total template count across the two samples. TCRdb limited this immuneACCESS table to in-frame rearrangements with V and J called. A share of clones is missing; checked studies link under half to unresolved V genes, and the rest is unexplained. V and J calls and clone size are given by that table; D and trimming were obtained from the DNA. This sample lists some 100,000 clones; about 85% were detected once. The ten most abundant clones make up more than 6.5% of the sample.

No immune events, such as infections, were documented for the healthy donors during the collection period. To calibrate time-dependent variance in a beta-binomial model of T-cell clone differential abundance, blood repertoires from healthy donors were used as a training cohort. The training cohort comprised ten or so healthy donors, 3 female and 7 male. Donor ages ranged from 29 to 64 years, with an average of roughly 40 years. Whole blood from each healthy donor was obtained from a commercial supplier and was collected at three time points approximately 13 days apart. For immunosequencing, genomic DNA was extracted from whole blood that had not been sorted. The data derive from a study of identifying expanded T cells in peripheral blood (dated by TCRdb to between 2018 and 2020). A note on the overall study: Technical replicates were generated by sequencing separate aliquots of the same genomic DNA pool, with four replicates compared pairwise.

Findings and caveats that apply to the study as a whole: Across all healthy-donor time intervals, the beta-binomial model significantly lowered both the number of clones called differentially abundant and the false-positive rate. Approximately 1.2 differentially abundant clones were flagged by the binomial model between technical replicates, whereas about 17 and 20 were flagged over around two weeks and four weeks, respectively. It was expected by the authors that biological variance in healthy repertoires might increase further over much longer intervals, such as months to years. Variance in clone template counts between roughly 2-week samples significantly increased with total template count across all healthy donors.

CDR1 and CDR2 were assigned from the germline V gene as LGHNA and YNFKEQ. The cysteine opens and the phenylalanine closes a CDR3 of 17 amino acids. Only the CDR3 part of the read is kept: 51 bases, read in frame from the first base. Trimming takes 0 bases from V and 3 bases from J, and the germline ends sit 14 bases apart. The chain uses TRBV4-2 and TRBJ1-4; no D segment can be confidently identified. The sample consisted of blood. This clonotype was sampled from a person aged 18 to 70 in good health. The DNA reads TGTGCCAGCAGCCAAGATGAAAGGGTGGAAGCTAATGAAAAACTGTTTTTT. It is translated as CASSQDERVEANEKLFF.